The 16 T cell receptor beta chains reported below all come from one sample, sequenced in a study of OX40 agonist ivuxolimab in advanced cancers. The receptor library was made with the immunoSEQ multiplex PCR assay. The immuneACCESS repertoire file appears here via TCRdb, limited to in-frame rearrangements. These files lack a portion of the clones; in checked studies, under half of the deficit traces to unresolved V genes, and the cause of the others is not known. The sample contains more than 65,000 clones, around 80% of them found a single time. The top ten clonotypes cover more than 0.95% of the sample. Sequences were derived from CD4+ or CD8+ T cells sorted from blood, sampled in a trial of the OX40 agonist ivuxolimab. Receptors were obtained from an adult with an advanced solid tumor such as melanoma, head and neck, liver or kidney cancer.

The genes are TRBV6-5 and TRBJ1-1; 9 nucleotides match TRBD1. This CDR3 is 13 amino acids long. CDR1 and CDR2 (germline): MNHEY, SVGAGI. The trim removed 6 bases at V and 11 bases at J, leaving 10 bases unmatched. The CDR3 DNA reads TGTGCCAGCAGGCCCACAGGGGGCGTAGATGCTTTCTTT. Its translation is CASRPTGGVDAFF.

CDR3: CAWSAPPETQYF. For the CDR3, the DNA is TGTGCCTGGAGTGCCCCCCCCGAGACCCAGTACTTC. The J gene is TRBJ2-5, the V gene TRBV30; no firm D call. The germline V gene has CDR1 GTSNPN and CDR2 SVGIG (reference sequence). Trimming pared 1 base from V and 5 bases from J, leaving 8 bases between. The CDR3 is made up of 12 amino acids.

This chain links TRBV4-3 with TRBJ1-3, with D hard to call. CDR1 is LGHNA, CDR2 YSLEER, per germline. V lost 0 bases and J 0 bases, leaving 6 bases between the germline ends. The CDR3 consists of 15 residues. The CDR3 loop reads CASSQEPVSGNTIYF. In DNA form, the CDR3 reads TGCGCCAGCAGCCAAGAACCCGTCTCTGGAAACACCATATATTTT.

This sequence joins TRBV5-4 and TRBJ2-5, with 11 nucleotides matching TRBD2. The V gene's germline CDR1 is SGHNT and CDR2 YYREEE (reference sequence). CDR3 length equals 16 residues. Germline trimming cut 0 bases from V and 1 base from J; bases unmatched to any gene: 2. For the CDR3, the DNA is TGTGCCAGCAGCTTGGCCCTAGCGGGGGGCCAAGAGACCCAGTACTTC. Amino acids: CASSLALAGGQETQYF.

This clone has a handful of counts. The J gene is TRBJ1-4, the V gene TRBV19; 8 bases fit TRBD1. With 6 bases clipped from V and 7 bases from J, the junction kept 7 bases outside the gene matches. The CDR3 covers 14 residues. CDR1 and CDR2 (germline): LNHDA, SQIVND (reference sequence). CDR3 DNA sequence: TGTGCCAGTAGGGCACAGGGGGGAATTGAAAAACTGTTTTTT. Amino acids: CASRAQGGIEKLFF.

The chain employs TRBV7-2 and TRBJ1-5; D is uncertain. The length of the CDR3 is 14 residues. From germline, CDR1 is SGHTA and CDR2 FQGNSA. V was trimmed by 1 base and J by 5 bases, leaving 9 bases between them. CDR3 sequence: CASSLVGSYQPQHF. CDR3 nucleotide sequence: TGTGCCAGCAGCTTAGTGGGCTCCTATCAGCCCCAGCATTTT.

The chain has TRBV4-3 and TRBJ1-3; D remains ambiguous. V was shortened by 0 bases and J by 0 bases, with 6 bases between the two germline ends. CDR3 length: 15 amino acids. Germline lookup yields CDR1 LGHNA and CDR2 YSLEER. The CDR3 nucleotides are TGCGCCAGCAGCCAAGATGGCGGCTCTGGAAACACCATATATTTT. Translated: CASSQDGGSGNTIYF.

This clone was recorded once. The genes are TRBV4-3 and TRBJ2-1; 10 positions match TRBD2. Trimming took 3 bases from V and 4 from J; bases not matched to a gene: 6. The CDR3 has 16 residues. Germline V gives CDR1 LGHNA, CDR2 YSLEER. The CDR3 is CASSQTLAGVYNEQFF. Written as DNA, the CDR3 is TGCGCCAGCAGCCAGACTCTAGCGGGGGTTTACAATGAGCAGTTCTTC.

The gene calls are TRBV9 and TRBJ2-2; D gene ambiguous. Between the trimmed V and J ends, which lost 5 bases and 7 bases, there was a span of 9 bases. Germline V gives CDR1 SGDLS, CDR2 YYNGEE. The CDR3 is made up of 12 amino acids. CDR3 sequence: CASRSRNGELFF. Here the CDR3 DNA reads TGTGCCAGCAGAAGCCGAAACGGGGAGCTGTTTTTT.

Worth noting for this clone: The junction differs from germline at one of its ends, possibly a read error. The CDR3 spells CASREDRLGNQPQHF. In DNA, the CDR3 is TGTGCCAGCAGAGAAGACAGGCTAGGCAATCAGCCCCAGCATTTT. V and J are TRBV2 and TRBJ1-5; maybe TRBD1 (6 bases). This CDR3 region has 15 residues. The V gene's germline CDR1 is SNHLY and CDR2 FYNNEI. Full variable domain (outside the CDR3, taken from reference TRBV2 and TRBJ1-5): EPEVTQTPSHQVTQMGQEVILRCVPISNHLYFYWYRQILGQKVEFLVSFYNNEISEKSEIFDDQFSVERPDGSNFTLKIRSTKLEDSAMYFCASREDRLGNQPQHFGDGTRLSIL.

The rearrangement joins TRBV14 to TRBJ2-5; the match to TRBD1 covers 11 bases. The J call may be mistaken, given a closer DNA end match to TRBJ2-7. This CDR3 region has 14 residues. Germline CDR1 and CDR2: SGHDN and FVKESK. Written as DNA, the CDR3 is TGTGCCAGCAGCCAAGGGACAGGGGGCCGCGAGCAGTACTTC. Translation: CASSQGTGGREQYF.

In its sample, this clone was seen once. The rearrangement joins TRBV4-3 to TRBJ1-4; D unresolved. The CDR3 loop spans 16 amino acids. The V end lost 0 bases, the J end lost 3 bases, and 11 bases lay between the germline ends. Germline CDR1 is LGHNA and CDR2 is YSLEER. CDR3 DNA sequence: TGCGCCAGCAGCCAAGATATACAGTCCTCTAATGAAAAACTGTTTTTT. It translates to CASSQDIQSSNEKLFF.

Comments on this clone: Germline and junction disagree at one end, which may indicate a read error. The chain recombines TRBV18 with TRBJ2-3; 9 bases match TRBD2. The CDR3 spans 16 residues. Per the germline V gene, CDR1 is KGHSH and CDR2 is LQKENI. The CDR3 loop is CASLPVERGGTDTQYF. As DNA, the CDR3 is TGTGCCAGCTTACCAGTCGAGCGGGGGGGCACAGATACGCAGTATTTT.

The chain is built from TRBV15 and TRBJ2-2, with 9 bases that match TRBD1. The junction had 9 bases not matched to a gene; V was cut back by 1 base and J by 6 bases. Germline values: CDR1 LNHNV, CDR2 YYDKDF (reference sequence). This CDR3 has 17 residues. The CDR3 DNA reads TGTGCCACCAGCAGAGCCCCCGGGACAGGGATTGCCGGGGAGCTGTTTTTT. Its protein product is CATSRAPGTGIAGELFF.

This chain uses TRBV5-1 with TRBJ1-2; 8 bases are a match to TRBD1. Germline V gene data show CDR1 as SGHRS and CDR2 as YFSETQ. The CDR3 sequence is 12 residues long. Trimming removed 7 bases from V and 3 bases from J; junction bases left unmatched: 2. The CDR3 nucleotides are TGCGCCAGCTCGACAGGGGACTATGGCTACACCTTC. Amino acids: CASSTGDYGYTF.

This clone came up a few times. CDR3 nucleotide sequence: TGTGCCAGCAGTTTAGTGTCACCCCTCCACTTT. Translating it yields CASSLVSPLHF. This chain links TRBV28 with TRBJ1-6, with unresolved D. CDR3 length equals 11 residues. The V and J ends lost 2 bases and 10 bases respectively, with 3 bases between them. Germline CDR1 reads MDHEN; CDR2 reads SYDVKM. Full variable domain (missing parts from reference TRBV28 and TRBJ1-6): DVKVTQSSRYLVKRTGEKVFLECVQDMDHENMFWYRQDPGLGLRLIYFSYDVKMKEKGDIPEGYSVSREKKERFSLILESASTNQTSMYLCASSLVSPLHFGNGTRLTVT.